The 6 T cell receptor beta chains reported below all come from one sample, sequenced in a study of T-cell memory formation after mild COVID-19. Each CDR3 protein gets one entry after TCRdb re-called the 5' RACE reads with MiXCR. The sample has 450,000 to 650,000 distinct CDR3 sequences, less than 25% seen once; the top ten hold approximately 8%. The specimen was PBMCs or a T cell subset sorted from them (not recorded which). The receptors stem from an adult woman who had mild COVID-19 (a few samples of this study predate the infection). Cell type and time point are not known.

The chain joins TRBV5-1 to TRBJ2-5, with D tentatively TRBD2 (6 bases). Per the germline V gene, CDR1 is SGHRS and CDR2 is YFSETQ. Trimming took off 0 bases at V and 4 bases at J, with 10 bases between the two ends. This CDR3 comprises 14 residues. The CDR3 loop is CASSLDYGRETQYF. For the CDR3, the DNA is TGCGCCAGCAGCTTGGATTACGGGAGAGAGACCCAGTACTTC.

This clonotype came up a few times. This chain connects TRBV5-6 to TRBJ2-6; D is undetermined. This CDR3 comprises 20 residues. CDR1 is SGHDT, CDR2 YYEEEE, per germline. The V end was cut by 0 bases, the J end by 0 bases, with 19 bases between. CDR3 in amino acids: CASSLVGVRNAISGANVLTF. CDR3 coding DNA: TGTGCCAGCAGCTTGGTTGGGGTTAGGAACGCTATCTCTGGGGCCAACGTCCTGACTTTC.

This clonotype was recorded a few times. The rearrangement joins TRBV7-9 to TRBJ2-1, with 8 bases matching TRBD2. CDR3 length equals 14 residues. Germline-derived CDR1 and CDR2 are SEHNR and FQNEAQ (reference sequence). Losses at the gene ends were 7 bases for V and 6 bases for J; bases not matched to a gene: 8. This chain's CDR3 is CASTRGGKVNEQFF. In DNA form, the CDR3 reads TGTGCCAGCACCCGGGGGGGCAAGGTCAATGAGCAGTTCTTC.

This rearrangement joins TRBV15 to TRBJ2-1; weak D call: TRBD2 (5 bases). Trimming pared 6 bases from V and 2 bases from J, leaving 11 bases between. Germline-derived CDR1 and CDR2 are LNHNV and YYDKDF (reference sequence). The CDR3 sequence is 14 residues long. CDR3 amino acids: CATSYPGAYNEQFF. CDR3 bases: TGTGCCACCAGTTATCCCGGGGCCTACAATGAGCAGTTCTTC. Variable domain in full (rest from reference TRBV15 and TRBJ2-1): DAMVIQNPRYQVTQFGKPVTLSCSQTLNHNVMYWYQQKSSQAPKLLFHYYDKDFNNEADTPDNFQSRRPNTSFCFLDIRSPGLGDTAMYLCATSYPGAYNEQFFGPGTRLTVL.

The rearrangement uses TRBV20-1 and TRBJ1-2, with 8 bases fitting TRBD1. Unmatched junction bases numbered 4, after V lost 3 bases and J lost 4 bases. Germline V CDR1 and CDR2: DFQATT, SNEGSKA (reference sequence). The CDR3 is made up of 13 amino acids. The CDR3 sequence is CSARIQGGYGYTF. DNA of the CDR3: TGCAGTGCTAGGATACAGGGGGGCTATGGCTACACCTTC.

This clonotype was counted between two and nine times. This chain uses TRBV15 with TRBJ1-1; D perhaps matches TRBD1 (5 bases). Per germline, CDR1 LNHNV and CDR2 YYDKDF (reference sequence). V was trimmed by 0 bases and J by 1 base, leaving 6 bases between them. This CDR3 contains 14 residues. The DNA for the CDR3 is TGTGCCACCAGCAGAGATGGGACGAACACTGAAGCTTTCTTT. Its translation: CATSRDGTNTEAFF.